These T cell receptor beta chains were read from a single sample in a study of cytomegalovirus exposure and HLA in healthy donors. Clones were read by immunoSEQ multiplex PCR, and TCRdb kept only the in-frame ones, dropping some. The sample lists 130,000 or so clones, 75% seen once, with 2.5% to 4% in the top ten. Material: PBMCs. The receptors originated from a man aged 40-50 years in good health and CMV-seronegative. CDR3s leave out the opening cysteine and the closing phenylalanine or tryptophan. Fields, in order: CDR3 length, V gene, J gene, CDR3 protein.

cdr3_length: 14; v_call: TRBV4-1; j_call: TRBJ2-5; cdr3_aa: ASSQTLRGARETQY
cdr3_length: 15; v_call: TRBV13; j_call: TRBJ2-2; cdr3_aa: ASSFLERGGIGGELF
cdr3_length: 17; v_call: TRBV5-5; j_call: TRBJ2-5; cdr3_aa: ASSSSSVSGQGYQETQY
cdr3_length: 14; v_call: TRBV19; j_call: TRBJ1-4; cdr3_aa: ASSSSGPRGKEKLF
cdr3_length: 14; v_call: TRBV4-2; j_call: TRBJ2-3; cdr3_aa: ASSRGREWSTDTQY
cdr3_length: 13; v_call: TRBV15; j_call: TRBJ2-1; cdr3_aa: ATSRRGTHHNEQF
cdr3_length: 12; v_call: TRBV28; j_call: TRBJ2-7; cdr3_aa: ASSSELRAYEQY
cdr3_length: 12; v_call: TRBV28; j_call: TRBJ1-1; cdr3_aa: ASLRDRGTAEAF
cdr3_length: 10; v_call: TRBV19; j_call: TRBJ2-3; cdr3_aa: ASRGGQGTQY
cdr3_length: 14; v_call: TRBV2; j_call: TRBJ2-1; cdr3_aa: ASRGNSGTSYNEQF
cdr3_length: 12; v_call: TRBV5-4; j_call: TRBJ2-7; cdr3_aa: ASSRLGLGYEQY
cdr3_length: 14; v_call: TRBV19; j_call: TRBJ1-3; cdr3_aa: ASSLGTSYSGNTIY
cdr3_length: 12; v_call: TRBV6-6; j_call: TRBJ1-1; cdr3_aa: ASSRRGKDTEAF
cdr3_length: 15; v_call: TRBV4-1; j_call: TRBJ2-2; cdr3_aa: ASSQVWDRVNTGELF
cdr3_length: 13; v_call: TRBV27; j_call: TRBJ1-2; cdr3_aa: ASSLEGQGAFGYT